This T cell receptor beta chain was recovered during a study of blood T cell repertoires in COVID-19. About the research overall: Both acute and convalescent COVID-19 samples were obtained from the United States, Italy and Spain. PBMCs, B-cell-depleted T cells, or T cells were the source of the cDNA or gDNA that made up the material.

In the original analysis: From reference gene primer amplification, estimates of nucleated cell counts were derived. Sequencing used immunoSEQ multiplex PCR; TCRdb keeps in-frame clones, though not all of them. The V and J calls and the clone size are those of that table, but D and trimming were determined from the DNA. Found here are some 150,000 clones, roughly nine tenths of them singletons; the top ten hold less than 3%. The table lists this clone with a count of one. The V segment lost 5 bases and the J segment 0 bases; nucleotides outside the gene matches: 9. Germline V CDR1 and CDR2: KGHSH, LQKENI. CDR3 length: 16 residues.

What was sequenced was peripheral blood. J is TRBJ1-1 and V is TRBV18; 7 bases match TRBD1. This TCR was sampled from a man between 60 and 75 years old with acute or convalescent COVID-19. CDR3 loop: CASSTGVGQMNTEAFF. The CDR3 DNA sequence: TGTGCCAGCTCAACGGGAGTGGGACAGATGAACACTGAAGCTTTCTTT.